In this sample, the clone carrying this TCR beta chain turned up once. Antigen unknown. The source of the sample is a study of cytomegalovirus exposure and HLA in healthy donors. Method: immunoSEQ multiplex PCR; TCRdb's copy keeps in-frame clones and lacks some. This table holds tens of thousands of clones, roughly 96% found once. General study results and limits: Whilst most TCR sequences proved rare, a subset of public TCRs occurred across many donors. The tendency of first-cohort TCR clusters to co-occur in the 120 or so validation repertoires was identified by a subsequent analysis. Cytomegalovirus status was reportedly diagnosed by the classifier with high specificity and sensitivity.

Sequenced sample: PBMCs. This TCR came from a man between 18 and 35 years old in good health and CMV-seronegative.

The CDR3 DNA reads as TGTGCCAGCAGTTTATTCCGGGACAGGGGGCCCAGCACTGAAGCTTTCTTT. This sequence encodes CASSLFRDRGPSTEAFF. The gene calls are TRBV27 and TRBJ1-1; 12 bases align to TRBD1. Germline-derived CDR1 and CDR2 are MNHEY and SMNVEV (reference sequence). The junction had 7 bases not matched to a gene; V was cut back by 1 base and J by 4 bases. The CDR3 is made up of 17 amino acids.